Given below is one T cell receptor beta chain in context. As yet, its antigen is unknown. This sample stems from a study of cytomegalovirus exposure and HLA in healthy donors. Across the whole study: From HLA-typed donors, an early data release held tens of millions of unique TCRs. Findings of the study overall: With DRB1 most and HLA-C fewest, TCR association rates differed between HLA loci in a later analysis. In an earlier analysis, in 620 or so donors, most V segments appeared productive either ~87% or ~30% of the time.

With 4 bases removed from V and 4 bases from J, the gap between germline ends came to 16 bases. Germline V lookup: CDR1 MNHEY, CDR2 SVGAGI. CDR3 length: 15 amino acids. PCR was performed using 60 Vbeta and 13 Jbeta primers. TCRdb's copy holds only in-frame clones and misses some; the assay was immunoSEQ multiplex PCR. The sample shows about 180,000 clones, 70% to 80% of them seen only once. The receptor was isolated from a man between 18 and 35 years old in good health and CMV-seronegative. This rearrangement joins TRBV6-5 to TRBJ1-1; TRBD1 might be the D (5 bases). The specimen sequenced was PBMCs. The CDR3 coding sequence is TGTGCCAGCAGTTCGTTGGCAGGGCGGGGCACTGAAGCTTTCTTT. This gives the protein CASSSLAGRGTEAFF.